A single sample gave rise to the 11 T cell receptor beta chains below, sequenced in a study of blood T cell repertoires in COVID-19 (dated by TCRdb to about 2020). Libraries were built with the immunoSEQ multiplex PCR assay. In its TCRdb copy, this immuneACCESS table keeps in-frame sequences only and misses some clones. Where compared with another copy, unresolved V genes explain less than half of these, and the others have no known cause. The sample contains about 180,000 clones, about 90% of them found a single time. The ten largest clones take up roughly 2.5% of the sample. The sequencing sample was made of peripheral blood. The source of these receptors is a man in his forties with active or convalescent COVID-19.

The chain employs TRBV5-4 and TRBJ1-2; D perhaps matches TRBD1 (6 bases). The CDR3 has 15 amino acids. Germline CDR1 reads SGHNT; CDR2 reads YYREEE (reference sequence). V lost 4 bases and J 8 bases, leaving 21 bases between the germline ends. CDR3 in DNA: TGTGCCAGCAGCCCCGGAGGGGGGGGAATGAAGGGCTACACCTTC. This codes for CASSPGGGGMKGYTF.

The chain uses TRBV19 and TRBJ1-5; D uncertain. The CDR3 extends over 12 amino acids. V lost 3 bases, J lost 6 bases, and 6 bases lay in between. Germline values: CDR1 LNHDA, CDR2 SQIVND (reference sequence). Here the CDR3 reads CASSMFGQPQHF. Written as DNA, the CDR3 is TGTGCCAGTAGTATGTTCGGTCAGCCCCAGCATTTT.

The rearrangement uses TRBV10-3 and TRBJ1-4, with 7 bases aligning to TRBD1. This CDR3 region has 16 residues. Germline assignment: CDR1 ENHRY and CDR2 SYGVKD. The V gene end was trimmed by 0 bases and the J gene end by 3 bases; junction bases not matched to a gene: 4. The CDR3 loop reads CAISESRTGPNEKLFF. In DNA, the CDR3 is TGTGCCATCAGTGAGTCAAGGACAGGCCCTAATGAAAAACTGTTTTTT.

This sequence joins TRBV7-9 and TRBJ2-2; TRBD2 aligns across 7 bases. This CDR3 comprises 15 residues. The germline CDR1 and CDR2 sequences are SEHNR and FQNEAQ (reference sequence). V trimming: 0 bases; J trimming: 4 bases; junction bases outside the gene matches: 2. CDR3 protein: CASSLAGGITGELFF. The DNA of the CDR3 is TGTGCCAGCAGCTTAGCCGGGGGGATCACCGGGGAGCTGTTTTTT.

The V and J genes are TRBV9 and TRBJ2-3; 9 bases agree with TRBD2. Germline assignment: CDR1 SGDLS and CDR2 YYNGEE. V trimming: 0 bases; J trimming: 10 bases; junction bases outside the gene matches: 12. The CDR3 runs to 16 residues. The CDR3 DNA is TGTGCCAGCAGCGTAGGTTTGACCAGCGGGGGGCCTTCGCAGTATTTT. It specifies CASSVGLTSGGPSQYF.

Here the CDR3 reads CASSKGMDRGVYGYTF. CDR3 DNA: TGTGCCAGCAGCAAGGGTATGGACAGGGGAGTTTATGGCTACACCTTC. The chain uses TRBV21-1 and TRBJ1-2; the table's D call, TRBD1, was not checked against the DNA. TRBV21-1 is shown as a pseudogene. This CDR3 region has 16 residues.

A single count supports this clone. The chain carries TRBV7-2 and TRBJ1-2, with 9 bases that match TRBD1. With 5 bases clipped from V and 4 bases from J, the junction kept 11 bases outside the gene matches. Per germline, CDR1 SGHTA and CDR2 FQGNSA. The CDR3 runs to 16 residues. Here the CDR3 reads CASSPGTGLSLYGYTF. DNA for the CDR3: TGTGCCAGCAGCCCCGGGACAGGGTTGTCCCTCTATGGCTACACCTTC.

This CDR3 is CASTLGPLEKLFF. The CDR3 region has the DNA TGTGCCAGCACCTTGGGGCCACTTGAAAAACTGTTTTTT. The genes are TRBV12-3 or TRBV12-4 and TRBJ1-4; maybe TRBD1 (5 bases). CDR3 size: 13 residues. V was pared by 7 bases and J by 7 bases, with 13 bases between.

The CDR3 sequence: CASSQGQLDEKLFF. The CDR3 DNA reads as TGTGCCAGCAGCCAGGGACAGCTGGATGAAAAACTGTTTTTT. V and J are TRBV7-9 and TRBJ1-4, with 7 bases aligning to TRBD1. Germline CDR1 SEHNR, CDR2 FQNEAQ (reference sequence). V was clipped by 5 bases and J by 6 bases; unmatched bases: 6. This CDR3 has 14 amino acids.

This chain uses TRBV6-6 with TRBJ1-2; TRBD1 agrees at 7 bases. There are 13 residues in the CDR3. Trimming cost V 4 bases and J 5 bases; bases outside gene matches: 4. Germline-derived CDR1 and CDR2 are MNHNY and SVGAGI (reference sequence). CDR3 bases: TGTGCCAGCAGTTCGACAGGGATATATGGCTACACCTTC. It translates to CASSSTGIYGYTF.

The V call is TRBV19, the J call TRBJ2-7, with 8 nucleotides matching TRBD2. The CDR3 consists of 15 residues. From germline, CDR1 is LNHDA and CDR2 SQIVND (reference sequence). V gave up 1 base and J gave up 4 bases; unmatched junction bases: 6. CDR3: CASSIAGLAGYEQYF. The CDR3 DNA sequence: TGTGCCAGTAGTATAGCCGGACTAGCAGGTTACGAGCAGTACTTC.